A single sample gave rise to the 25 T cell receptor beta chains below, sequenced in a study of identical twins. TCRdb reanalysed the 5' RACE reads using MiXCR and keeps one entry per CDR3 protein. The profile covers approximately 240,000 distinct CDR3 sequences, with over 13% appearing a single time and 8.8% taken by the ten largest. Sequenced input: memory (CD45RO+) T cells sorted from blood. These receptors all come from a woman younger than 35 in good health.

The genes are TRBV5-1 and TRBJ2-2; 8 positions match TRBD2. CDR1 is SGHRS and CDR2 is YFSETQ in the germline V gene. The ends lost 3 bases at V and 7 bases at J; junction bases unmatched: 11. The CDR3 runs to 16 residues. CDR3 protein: CASSSGLAIMGGELFF. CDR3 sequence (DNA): TGCGCCAGCAGCTCAGGACTAGCCATTATGGGCGGGGAGCTGTTTTTT.

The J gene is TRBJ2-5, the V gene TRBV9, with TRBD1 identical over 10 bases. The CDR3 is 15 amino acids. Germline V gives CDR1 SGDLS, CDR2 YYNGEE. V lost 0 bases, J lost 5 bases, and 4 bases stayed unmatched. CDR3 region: CASSVGQGAGETQYF. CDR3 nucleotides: TGTGCCAGCAGCGTAGGACAGGGGGCTGGGGAGACCCAGTACTTC.

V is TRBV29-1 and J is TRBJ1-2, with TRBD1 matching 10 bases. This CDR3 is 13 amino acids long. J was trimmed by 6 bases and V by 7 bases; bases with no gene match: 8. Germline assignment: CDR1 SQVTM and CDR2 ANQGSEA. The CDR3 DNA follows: TGCAGCGGGCGACAGGGGGCGTTTGATGGCTACACCTTC. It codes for CSGRQGAFDGYTF.

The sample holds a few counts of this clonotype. CDR3 nucleotide sequence: TGTGCCACAGAGGAGATGACAGGCTTCTATGGCTACACCTTC. As protein: CATEEMTGFYGYTF. The chain joins TRBV12-3 or TRBV12-4 to TRBJ1-2; tentatively, D is TRBD1 (6 bases). CDR3 length: 14 amino acids. The ends were cut back, 10 bases at V and 4 bases at J, with 19 bases in the middle.

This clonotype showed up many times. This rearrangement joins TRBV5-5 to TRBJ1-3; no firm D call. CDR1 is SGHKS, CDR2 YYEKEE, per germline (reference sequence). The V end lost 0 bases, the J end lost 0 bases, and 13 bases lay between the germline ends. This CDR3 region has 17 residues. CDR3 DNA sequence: TGTGCCAGCAGCTTGGCCGGGTCCCCCCTCTCTGGAAACACCATATATTTT. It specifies CASSLAGSPLSGNTIYF. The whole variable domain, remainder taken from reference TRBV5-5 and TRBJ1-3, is DAGVTQSPTHLIKTRGQQVTLRCSPISGHKSVSWYQQVLGQGPQFIFQYYEKEERGRGNFPDRFSARQFPNYSSELNVNALLLGDSALYLCASSLAGSPLSGNTIYFGEGSWLTVV.

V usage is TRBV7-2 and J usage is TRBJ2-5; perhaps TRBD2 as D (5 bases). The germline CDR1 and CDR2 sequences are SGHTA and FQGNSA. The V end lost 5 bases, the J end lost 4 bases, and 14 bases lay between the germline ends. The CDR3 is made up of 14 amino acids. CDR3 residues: CASSRGPAGETQYF. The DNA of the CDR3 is TGTGCCAGCAGCAGAGGGCCAGCAGGAGAGACCCAGTACTTC. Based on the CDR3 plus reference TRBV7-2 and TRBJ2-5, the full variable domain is GAGVSQSPSNKVTEKGKDVELRCDPISGHTALYWYRQSLGQGLEFLIYFQGNSAPDKSGLPSDRFSAERTGGSVSTLTIQRTQQEDSAVYLCASSRGPAGETQYFGPGTRLLVL.

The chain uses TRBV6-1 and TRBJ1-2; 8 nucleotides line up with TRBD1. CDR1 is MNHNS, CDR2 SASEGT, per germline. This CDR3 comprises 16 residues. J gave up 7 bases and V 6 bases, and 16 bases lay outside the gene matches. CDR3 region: CASRSGSGQGAVGYTF. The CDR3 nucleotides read TGTGCCAGCAGGAGTGGAAGTGGGCAGGGGGCTGTTGGCTACACCTTC.

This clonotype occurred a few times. CDR3 DNA sequence: TGTGCCAGCAGCCCGCCTGGGCGGGACTACAATGAGCAGTTCTTC. Translation: CASSPPGRDYNEQFF. The rearrangement joins TRBV6-1 to TRBJ2-1; D may be TRBD2 (6 bases). Per the germline V gene, CDR1 is MNHNS and CDR2 is SASEGT. This CDR3 contains 15 residues. The ends were cut back, 6 bases at V and 3 bases at J, with 15 bases in the middle.

CDR3: CASSTRVLVTDTQYF. The CDR3 region has the DNA TGTGCCAGCAGTACCCGTGTCCTCGTCACAGATACGCAGTATTTT. This chain uses TRBV11-2 with TRBJ2-3, with D hard to call. CDR3 length: 15 residues. Germline CDR1 and CDR2: SGHAT and FQNNGV. V dropped 6 bases and J dropped 2 bases, with 15 bases sitting between them.

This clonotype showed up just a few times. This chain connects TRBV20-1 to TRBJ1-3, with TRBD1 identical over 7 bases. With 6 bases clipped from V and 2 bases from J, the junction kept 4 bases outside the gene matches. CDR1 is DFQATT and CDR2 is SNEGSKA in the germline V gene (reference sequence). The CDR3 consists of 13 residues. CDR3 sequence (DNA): TGCAGTGCAACGACAGGGACTGGAAACACCATATATTTT. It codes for CSATTGTGNTIYF.

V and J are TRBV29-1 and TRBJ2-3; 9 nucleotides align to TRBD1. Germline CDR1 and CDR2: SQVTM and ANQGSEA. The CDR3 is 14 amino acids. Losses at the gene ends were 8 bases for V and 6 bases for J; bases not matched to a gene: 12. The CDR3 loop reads CSYRGRLVGDTQYF. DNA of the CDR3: TGCAGCTACAGGGGGCGTCTCGTCGGGGATACGCAGTATTTT.

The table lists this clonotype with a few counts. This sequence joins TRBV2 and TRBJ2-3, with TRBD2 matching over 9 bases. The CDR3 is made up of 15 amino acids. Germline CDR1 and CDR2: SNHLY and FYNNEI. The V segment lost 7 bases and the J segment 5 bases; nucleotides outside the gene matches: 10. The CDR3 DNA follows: TGTGCCAGCATGAAGAGCGGGAGGAGGGGAGATACGCAGTATTTT. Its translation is CASMKSGRRGDTQYF.

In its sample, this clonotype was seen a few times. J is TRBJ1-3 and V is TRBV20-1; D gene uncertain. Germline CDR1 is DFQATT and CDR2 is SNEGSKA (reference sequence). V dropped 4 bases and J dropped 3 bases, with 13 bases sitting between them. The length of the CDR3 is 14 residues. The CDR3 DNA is TGCAGTGCTATCCGAGAAAATTATGGAAACACCATATATTTT. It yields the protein CSAIRENYGNTIYF.

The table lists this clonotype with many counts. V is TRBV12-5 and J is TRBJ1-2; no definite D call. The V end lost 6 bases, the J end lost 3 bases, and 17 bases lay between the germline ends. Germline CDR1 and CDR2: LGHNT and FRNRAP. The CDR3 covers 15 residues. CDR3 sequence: CASGLGNWEDYGYTF. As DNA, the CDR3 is TGTGCTAGTGGCTTAGGTAACTGGGAGGACTATGGCTACACCTTC.

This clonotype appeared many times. Here the CDR3 reads CASSSSFIGANVLTF. CDR3 DNA: TGTGCCAGCAGTTCCAGTTTTATTGGGGCCAACGTCCTGACTTTC. V gene TRBV6-5 combines with J gene TRBJ2-6; D is uncertain. The ends were cut back, 4 bases at V and 3 bases at J, with 10 bases in the middle. The CDR3 sequence is 15 residues long. Germline V gene data show CDR1 as MNHEY and CDR2 as SVGAGI.

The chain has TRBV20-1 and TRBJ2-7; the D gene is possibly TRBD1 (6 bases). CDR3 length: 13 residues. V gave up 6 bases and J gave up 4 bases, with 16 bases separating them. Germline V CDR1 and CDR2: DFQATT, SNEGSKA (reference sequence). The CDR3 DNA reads TGCAGTGCCGTCTCTAGGGGGAGTTACGAGCAGTACTTC. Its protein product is CSAVSRGSYEQYF.

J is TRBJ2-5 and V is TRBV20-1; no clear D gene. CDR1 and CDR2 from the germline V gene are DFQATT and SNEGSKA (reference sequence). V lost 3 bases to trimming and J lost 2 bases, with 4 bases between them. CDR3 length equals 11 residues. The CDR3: CSASRQETQYF. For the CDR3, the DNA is TGCAGTGCTAGCCGTCAAGAGACCCAGTACTTC.

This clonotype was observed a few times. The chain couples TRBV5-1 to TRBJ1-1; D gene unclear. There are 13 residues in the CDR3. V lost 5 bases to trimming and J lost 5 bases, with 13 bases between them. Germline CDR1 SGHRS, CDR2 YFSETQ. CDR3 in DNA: TGCGCCAGCAGGGACCACGTGGGTACTGAAGCTTTCTTT. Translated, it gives CASRDHVGTEAFF. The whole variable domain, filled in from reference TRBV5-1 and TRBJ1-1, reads KAGVTQTPRYLIKTRGQQVTLSCSPISGHRSVSWYQQTPGQGLQFLFEYFSETQRNKGNFPGRFSGRQFSNSRSEMNVSTLELGDSALYLCASRDHVGTEAFFGQGTRLTVV.

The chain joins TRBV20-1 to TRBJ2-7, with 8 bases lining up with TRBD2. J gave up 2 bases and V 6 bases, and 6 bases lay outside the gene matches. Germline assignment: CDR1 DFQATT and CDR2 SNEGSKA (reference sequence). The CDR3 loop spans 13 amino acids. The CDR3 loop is CSAVAGHTYEQYF. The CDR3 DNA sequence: TGCAGTGCCGTAGCGGGACATACCTACGAGCAGTACTTC.

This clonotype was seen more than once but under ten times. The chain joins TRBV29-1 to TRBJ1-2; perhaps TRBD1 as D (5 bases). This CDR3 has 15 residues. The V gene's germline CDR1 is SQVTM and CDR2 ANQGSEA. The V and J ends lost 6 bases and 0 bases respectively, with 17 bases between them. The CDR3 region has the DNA TGCAGCGTGGCCGCGGGGACGGCAGCTAACTATGGCTACACCTTC. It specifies CSVAAGTAANYGYTF.

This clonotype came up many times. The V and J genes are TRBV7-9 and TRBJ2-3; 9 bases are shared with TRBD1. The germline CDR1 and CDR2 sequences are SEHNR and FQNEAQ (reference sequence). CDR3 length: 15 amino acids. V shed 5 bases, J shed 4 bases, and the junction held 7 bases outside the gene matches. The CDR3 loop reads CASSGRDRVADTQYF. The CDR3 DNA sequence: TGTGCCAGCAGCGGCCGGGACAGGGTGGCAGATACGCAGTATTTT.

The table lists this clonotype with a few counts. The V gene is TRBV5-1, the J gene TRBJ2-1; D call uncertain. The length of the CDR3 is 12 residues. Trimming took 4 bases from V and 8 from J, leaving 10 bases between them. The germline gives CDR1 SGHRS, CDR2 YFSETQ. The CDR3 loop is CASSLPRDEQFF. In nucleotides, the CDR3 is TGCGCCAGCAGCCTCCCACGGGATGAGCAGTTCTTC.

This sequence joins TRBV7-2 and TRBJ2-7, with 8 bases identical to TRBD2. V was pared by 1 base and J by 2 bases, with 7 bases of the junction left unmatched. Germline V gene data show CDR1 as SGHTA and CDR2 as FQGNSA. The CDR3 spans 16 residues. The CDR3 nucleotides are TGTGCCAGCAGCTTAGGGAAGATCGGGAGGGCCTACGAGCAGTACTTC. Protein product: CASSLGKIGRAYEQYF.

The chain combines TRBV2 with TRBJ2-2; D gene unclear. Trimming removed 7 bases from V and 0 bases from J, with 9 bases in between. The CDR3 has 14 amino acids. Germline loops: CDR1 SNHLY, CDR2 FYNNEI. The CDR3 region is CASNGGTNTGELFF. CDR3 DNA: TGTGCCAGCAATGGCGGAACGAACACCGGGGAGCTGTTTTTT.

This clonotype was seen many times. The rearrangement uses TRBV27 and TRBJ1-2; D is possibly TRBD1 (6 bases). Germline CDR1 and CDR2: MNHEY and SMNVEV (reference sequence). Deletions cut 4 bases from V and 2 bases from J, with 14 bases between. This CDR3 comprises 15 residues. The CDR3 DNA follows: TGTGCCAGCAGTTCCTTGACAGGCACCAACTATGGCTACACCTTC. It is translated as CASSSLTGTNYGYTF.